This TCR beta chain is from a study of cytotoxic CD8 clonotypes in ibrutinib-treated CLL. Across the whole study: Researchers reported ten to eleven relapsed/refractory and about 15 treatment-naive patients, roughly 17 of them IGHV unmutated. Sequenced samples delivered averages of 270,000 or so productive templates and tens of thousands of productive rearrangements. Response samples were taken after a median about 12 months of treatment, range 6 to 36.

As regards this clone: Its antigen remains unidentified.

Study-wide points: Upon ibrutinib response clonality rose, and upon progression it fell back toward baseline.

Data came from immunoSEQ multiplex PCR; TCRdb stores just in-frame clones and leaves some out. The table has around 140,000 clones, roughly 76% seen once. The receptor was derived from a human donor with chronic lymphocytic leukemia. The material sequenced was PBMCs, taken after 24 months of ibrutinib treatment.

The CDR3 protein is CASRGQNTGELFF. Here the CDR3 DNA reads TGTGCCAGTAGGGGGCAGAACACCGGGGAGCTGTTTTTT. The chain joins TRBV19 to TRBJ2-2; possibly TRBD1 for D (5 bases). V lost 6 bases, J lost 1 base, and 6 bases lay in between. The V gene's germline CDR1 is LNHDA and CDR2 SQIVND (reference sequence). The CDR3 is made up of 13 amino acids.